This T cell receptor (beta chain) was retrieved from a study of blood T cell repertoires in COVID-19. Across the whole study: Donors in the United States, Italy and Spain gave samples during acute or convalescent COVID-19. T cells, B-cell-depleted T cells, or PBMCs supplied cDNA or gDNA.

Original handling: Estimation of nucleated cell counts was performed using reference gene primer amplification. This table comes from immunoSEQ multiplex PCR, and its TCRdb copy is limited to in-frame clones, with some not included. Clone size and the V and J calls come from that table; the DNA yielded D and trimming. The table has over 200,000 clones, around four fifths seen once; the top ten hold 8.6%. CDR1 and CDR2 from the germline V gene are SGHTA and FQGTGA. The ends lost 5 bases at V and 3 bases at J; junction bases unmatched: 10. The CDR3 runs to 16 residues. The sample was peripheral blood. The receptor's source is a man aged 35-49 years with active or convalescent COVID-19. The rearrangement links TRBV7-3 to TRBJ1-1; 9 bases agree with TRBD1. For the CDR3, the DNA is TGTGCCAGCAGCCTAATCCGGTGGACAGGGGACACTGAAGCTTTCTTT. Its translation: CASSLIRWTGDTEAFF.